The 31 T cell receptor beta chains listed next were all sequenced from one sample in a study of shared clonotypes between healthy human individuals. The assay was immunoSEQ multiplex PCR, and TCRdb's table has in-frame clones only and misses some. Of about 1.5 million clones in the sample, under 99% are singletons; the top ten hold around 0.45%. What was sequenced was naive CD4+ T cells sorted from blood. Subset: CD45RA+ positively selected. The source of these receptors is a man aged 25 to 45 in good health.

As concerns this clone: The same CDR3 is also encoded by other DNA sequences in this sample. The genes are TRBV2 and TRBJ2-5; D remains ambiguous. Deletions cut 4 bases from V and 2 bases from J, with 5 bases between. The CDR3 extends over 12 amino acids. Germline assignment: CDR1 SNHLY and CDR2 FYNNEI. The CDR3 nucleotides are TGTGCCAGCAGTGCAATTCAAGAGACCCAGTACTTC. Residues: CASSAIQETQYF.

The chain carries TRBV7-9 and TRBJ2-7, with TRBD1 matching over 8 bases. The CDR3 runs to 14 residues. Germline V CDR1 and CDR2: SEHNR, FQNEAQ (reference sequence). The ends lost 5 bases at V and 6 bases at J; junction bases unmatched: 9. The CDR3 DNA reads TGTGCCAGCAGCAAAGCTGCAGGGGGCGGCGAGCAGTACTTC. This gives the protein CASSKAAGGGEQYF.

The rearrangement joins TRBV11-2 to TRBJ2-4; D perhaps matches TRBD2 (7 bases). CDR3 length: 13 amino acids. Germline V gene sequence: CDR1 SGHAT, CDR2 FQNNGV. Trimming shortened V by 3 bases and J by 8 bases, and 11 bases separated the two germline ends. CDR3 DNA: TGTGCCAGCAGCTTGGAGGGGGGGGACATTCAGTACTTC. Translating it yields CASSLEGGDIQYF.

For this clone: This sample includes further DNA sequences coding for the same CDR3. V is TRBV6-1 and J is TRBJ2-7; no clear D gene. V dropped 0 bases and J dropped 4 bases, with 10 bases sitting between them. The germline V gene encodes CDR1 MNHNS and CDR2 SASEGT. The CDR3 extends over 14 amino acids. Written as DNA, the CDR3 is TGTGCCAGCAGTGAAGCTCCGGGTTTGTACGAGCAGTACTTC. It translates to CASSEAPGLYEQYF.

The rearrangement uses TRBV5-5 and TRBJ2-7; 14 nucleotides line up with TRBD2. The V segment lost 3 bases and the J segment 3 bases; nucleotides outside the gene matches: 11. The CDR3 runs 18 residues. Germline values: CDR1 SGHKS, CDR2 YYEKEE (reference sequence). In DNA form, the CDR3 reads TGTGCCAGCAGCTCCGGGACTAGCGGGAGCCTAAAAAGCTACGAGCAGTACTTC. This sequence encodes CASSSGTSGSLKSYEQYF.

Ten or more counts support this clone. The J gene is TRBJ1-2, the V gene TRBV5-6; maybe TRBD1 (6 bases). The germline V gene has CDR1 SGHDT and CDR2 YYEEEE. This CDR3 region has 14 residues. V dropped 4 bases and J dropped 7 bases, with 17 bases sitting between them. The CDR3 region is CASSKSFRGRGYTF. The CDR3 nucleotides are TGTGCCAGCAGCAAGTCATTCAGGGGACGTGGCTACACCTTC.

This chain links TRBV15 with TRBJ2-1, with 7 bases identical to TRBD1. With V trimmed by 1 base and J by 8 bases, 5 bases remained unmatched. The germline gives CDR1 LNHNV, CDR2 YYDKDF (reference sequence). CDR3 length: 14 amino acids. The CDR3 nucleotides read TGTGCCACCAGCAGAGCCGGGACAGTGTATGAGCAGTTCTTC. The encoded protein is CATSRAGTVYEQFF.

On this clone: The same CDR3 can be traced to other DNA sequences in this sample. The rearrangement uses TRBV29-1 and TRBJ2-1; the D gene is possibly TRBD2 (6 bases). This CDR3 has 14 amino acids. Germline-derived CDR1 and CDR2 are SQVTM and ANQGSEA. Trimming stripped 4 bases from V and 0 bases from J, with 10 bases between. The CDR3 DNA follows: TGCAGCGTTGGGGGGACTTCCTCCTACAATGAGCAGTTCTTC. It is translated as CSVGGTSSYNEQFF.

The V call is TRBV7-9, the J call TRBJ2-5; 8 bases line up with TRBD2. Germline-derived CDR1 and CDR2 are SEHNR and FQNEAQ (reference sequence). The CDR3 consists of 15 residues. The J segment lost 2 bases and the V segment lost 5 bases, leaving 7 bases of the junction unmatched. The DNA of the CDR3 is TGTGCCAGCAGCCTTAACTTAGCGGGACAAGAGACCCAGTACTTC. Encoded protein: CASSLNLAGQETQYF.

The rearrangement links TRBV5-1 to TRBJ1-4; a possible D gene is TRBD1 (5 bases). This CDR3 comprises 14 residues. CDR1 is SGHRS and CDR2 is YFSETQ in the germline V gene. The V and J ends lost 2 bases and 5 bases respectively, with 10 bases between them. For the CDR3, the DNA is TGCGCCAGCAGCTTTCAGGGCTACAATGAAAAACTGTTTTTT. Translating gives CASSFQGYNEKLFF.

The V gene is TRBV6-5, the J gene TRBJ2-2; tentative D call: TRBD2 (6 bases). CDR1 is MNHEY, CDR2 SVGAGI, per germline. The CDR3 has 16 residues. Trimming cost V 0 bases and J 2 bases, with 10 bases left between them. The CDR3 sequence is CASSYSSRGNTGELFF. The CDR3 bases are TGTGCCAGCAGTTACTCGTCGCGGGGAAACACCGGGGAGCTGTTTTTT.

The chain couples TRBV2 to TRBJ2-3; 14 bases map to TRBD2. The germline V gene has CDR1 SNHLY and CDR2 FYNNEI. With 4 bases clipped from V and 1 base from J, the junction kept 1 base outside the gene matches. This CDR3 is 16 amino acids long. The DNA for the CDR3 is TGTGCCAGCAGTGCGGGACTAGCGGGGGGCACAGATACGCAGTATTTT. It yields the protein CASSAGLAGGTDTQYF.

The chain employs TRBV19 and TRBJ2-4; 7 bases align to TRBD1. The ends lost 7 bases at V and 7 bases at J; junction bases unmatched: 10. CDR3 length equals 14 residues. Germline V CDR1 and CDR2: LNHDA, SQIVND (reference sequence). CDR3 in amino acids: CASNPTGDENIQYF. The CDR3 DNA sequence: TGTGCCAGTAACCCTACAGGGGATGAGAACATTCAGTACTTC.

This chain connects TRBV9 to TRBJ1-1, with D perhaps matching TRBD1 (5 bases). V gave up 7 bases and J gave up 6 bases, with 22 bases separating them. The CDR3 loop spans 15 amino acids. Per germline, CDR1 SGDLS and CDR2 YYNGEE. The CDR3 region is CASGITGTLRPEAFF. In DNA, the CDR3 is TGTGCCAGCGGGATTACCGGGACCCTTCGCCCTGAAGCTTTCTTT.

This chain uses TRBV5-8 with TRBJ2-5; a possible D gene is TRBD2 (5 bases). CDR1 SGHTS and CDR2 YDEGEE come from the germline V gene. The CDR3 runs 13 residues. V shed 4 bases and J shed 4 bases, with 11 bases lying between them. This chain's CDR3 is CASSLGLGETQYF. As DNA, the CDR3 is TGTGCCAGCAGCCTAGGACTGGGAGAGACCCAGTACTTC.

The gene calls are TRBV19 and TRBJ2-7, with D tentatively TRBD1 or TRBD2 (6 bases each). Germline V gene data show CDR1 as LNHDA and CDR2 as SQIVND (reference sequence). The ends were cut back, 1 base at V and 2 bases at J, with 12 bases in the middle. This CDR3 has 15 amino acids. CDR3 sequence: CASSIVGGSTYEQYF. In DNA form, the CDR3 reads TGTGCCAGTAGTATAGTGGGGGGCTCAACCTACGAGCAGTACTTC.

The chain carries TRBV29-1 and TRBJ2-7, with TRBD1 matching 9 bases. CDR3 length: 14 amino acids. Germline CDR1 reads SQVTM; CDR2 reads ANQGSEA. With V trimmed by 7 bases and J by 1 base, 8 bases remained unmatched. The CDR3: CSATVGTGSYEQYF. CDR3 DNA sequence: TGCAGCGCTACCGTCGGGACAGGGTCCTACGAGCAGTACTTC.

The chain couples TRBV18 to TRBJ2-6; maybe TRBD1 (5 bases). Germline V lookup: CDR1 KGHSH, CDR2 LQKENI. The CDR3 loop spans 16 amino acids. V dropped 4 bases and J dropped 0 bases, with 10 bases sitting between them. The CDR3 DNA is TGTGCCAGCTCACAGTTTCAGGGCTCTGGGGCCAACGTCCTGACTTTC. Translated, it gives CASSQFQGSGANVLTF.

CDR3 in amino acids: CASSDNGRGLGYTF. CDR3 DNA sequence: TGTGCCAGCAGTGATAATGGCAGGGGCCTTGGCTACACCTTC. The chain has TRBV25-1 and TRBJ1-2, with D perhaps matching TRBD1 (6 bases). The CDR3 has 14 residues. Between the trimmed V and J ends, which lost 3 bases and 7 bases, there was a span of 15 bases. CDR1 and CDR2 from the germline V gene are MGHDK and SYGVNS.

V and J are TRBV27 and TRBJ2-2; the match to TRBD2 covers 10 bases. V shed 1 base, J shed 6 bases, and the junction held 8 bases outside the gene matches. The CDR3 covers 17 residues. CDR1 MNHEY and CDR2 SMNVEV come from the germline V gene (reference sequence). The CDR3 here is CASSLYASGSRAGELFF. CDR3 coding DNA: TGTGCCAGCAGTTTATATGCTAGCGGGAGTCGGGCCGGGGAGCTGTTTTTT.

The chain combines TRBV19 with TRBJ2-7, with D possibly matching TRBD2 (6 bases). Per germline, CDR1 LNHDA and CDR2 SQIVND (reference sequence). The ends were cut back, 3 bases at V and 3 bases at J, with 12 bases in the middle. The CDR3 has 14 amino acids. The CDR3 sequence: CASSISGQLYEQYF. Here the CDR3 DNA reads TGTGCCAGTAGTATTAGCGGTCAACTCTACGAGCAGTACTTC.

The rearrangement joins TRBV2 to TRBJ2-7; the match to TRBD1 covers 8 bases. The CDR3 spans 14 residues. Germline-derived CDR1 and CDR2 are SNHLY and FYNNEI. J lost 5 bases, V lost 5 bases, and 8 bases had no gene match. In DNA form, the CDR3 reads TGTGCCAGCAGTTCCAGGGGGCGGGCCGACGAGCAGTACTTC. Protein: CASSSRGRADEQYF.

This chain uses TRBV5-6 with TRBJ2-1; D is ambiguous. This CDR3 contains 13 residues. The ends were cut back, 2 bases at V and 6 bases at J, with 9 bases in the middle. CDR1 SGHDT and CDR2 YYEEEE come from the germline V gene. CDR3 residues: CASSFRALNEQFF. The DNA of the CDR3 is TGTGCCAGCAGCTTTAGAGCCCTCAATGAGCAGTTCTTC.

This sequence joins TRBV7-8 and TRBJ2-7; TRBD2 matches at 7 bases. CDR3 length: 14 residues. The ends lost 4 bases at V and 6 bases at J; junction bases unmatched: 9. CDR1 is SGHVS and CDR2 is FQNEAQ in the germline V gene. CDR3 residues: CASSSVAGAGEQYF. The CDR3 DNA sequence: TGTGCCAGCAGCTCCGTGGCGGGAGCAGGCGAGCAGTACTTC.

The chain links TRBV7-2 to TRBJ2-2; a weak D match, TRBD1 (6 bases). With 3 bases removed from V and 5 bases from J, the gap between germline ends came to 13 bases. The CDR3 runs 15 residues. CDR1 and CDR2 from the germline V gene are SGHTA and FQGNSA. The CDR3 nucleotides are TGTGCCAGCAGCTTTATAGGGGGACAAACCGGGGAGCTGTTTTTT. This gives the protein CASSFIGGQTGELFF.

This chain joins TRBV7-2 and TRBJ2-7; D might be TRBD1 or TRBD2, each matching 6 bases. The CDR3 extends over 13 amino acids. V gave up 3 bases and J gave up 3 bases, with 9 bases separating them. CDR1 is SGHTA and CDR2 is FQGNSA in the germline V gene. CDR3 sequence reads: CASSFGGLYEQYF. The CDR3 coding sequence is TGTGCCAGCAGCTTCGGGGGCCTCTACGAGCAGTACTTC. The variable domain in full, with the rest retrieved from reference TRBV7-2 and TRBJ2-7, is GAGVSQSPSNKVTEKGKDVELRCDPISGHTALYWYRQSLGQGLEFLIYFQGNSAPDKSGLPSDRFSAERTGGSVSTLTIQRTQQEDSAVYLCASSFGGLYEQYFGPGTRLTVT.

The V call is TRBV5-4, the J call TRBJ1-4; D uncertain. Germline V gene sequence: CDR1 SGHNT, CDR2 YYREEE (reference sequence). CDR3 length: 15 amino acids. Trimming removed 4 bases at V and 7 bases at J, with 17 bases between. The CDR3 loop reads CASSILGPNGEKLFF. The CDR3 bases are TGTGCCAGCAGCATACTGGGTCCTAATGGTGAAAAACTGTTTTTT.

The chain recombines TRBV28 with TRBJ2-3; D unclear. The CDR3 runs 15 residues. Per germline, CDR1 MDHEN and CDR2 SYDVKM. Trimming took off 7 bases at V and 2 bases at J, with 16 bases between the two ends. CDR3 DNA: TGTGCCAGCATGAATGGTGGGGTACTCACAGATACGCAGTATTTT. This encodes CASMNGGVLTDTQYF.

The V gene is TRBV7-9, the J gene TRBJ2-2; D is unclear. V lost 5 bases to trimming and J lost 6 bases, with 7 bases between them. Germline CDR1 is SEHNR and CDR2 is FQNEAQ (reference sequence). There are 12 residues in the CDR3. The CDR3 spells CASSPPAGELFF. In nucleotides, the CDR3 is TGTGCCAGCAGCCCCCCCGCCGGGGAGCTGTTTTTT.

This chain joins TRBV10-3 and TRBJ2-7, with 16 bases identical to TRBD2. Germline-derived CDR1 and CDR2 are ENHRY and SYGVKD. This CDR3 spans 17 amino acids. J lost 6 bases, V lost 10 bases, and 15 bases had no gene match. The DNA for the CDR3 is TGTGCCAGCCGGGGACTAGCGGGAGGGTCAGGGTACTCCGAGCAGTACTTC. Residues: CASRGLAGGSGYSEQYF.

V and J are TRBV7-2 and TRBJ2-7; 9 nucleotides align to TRBD2. The V gene's germline CDR1 is SGHTA and CDR2 FQGNSA. Trimming took 3 bases from V and 0 from J; bases not matched to a gene: 3. The CDR3 loop spans 15 amino acids. CDR3 sequence: CASSFKGLASYEQYF. The CDR3 bases are TGTGCCAGCAGCTTTAAGGGACTAGCCTCCTACGAGCAGTACTTC.